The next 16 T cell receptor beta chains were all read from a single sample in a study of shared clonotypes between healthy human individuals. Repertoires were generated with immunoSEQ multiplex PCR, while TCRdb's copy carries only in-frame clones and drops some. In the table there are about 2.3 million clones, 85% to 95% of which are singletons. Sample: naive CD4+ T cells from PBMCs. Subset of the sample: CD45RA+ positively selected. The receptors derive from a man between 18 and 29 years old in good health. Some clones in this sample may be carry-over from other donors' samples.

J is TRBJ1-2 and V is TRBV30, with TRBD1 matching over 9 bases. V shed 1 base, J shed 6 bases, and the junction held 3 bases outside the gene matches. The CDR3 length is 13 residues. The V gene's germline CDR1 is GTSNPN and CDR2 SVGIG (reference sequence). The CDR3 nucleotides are TGTGCCTGGAGTGGGGACAGGGACGATGGCTACACCTTC. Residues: CAWSGDRDDGYTF.

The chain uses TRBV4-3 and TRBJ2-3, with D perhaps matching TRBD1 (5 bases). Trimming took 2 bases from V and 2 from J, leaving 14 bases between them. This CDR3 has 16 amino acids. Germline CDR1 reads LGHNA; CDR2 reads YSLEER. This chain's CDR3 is CASSQHPTGSTDTQYF. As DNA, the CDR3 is TGCGCCAGCAGCCAACACCCAACAGGTTCCACAGATACGCAGTATTTT.

CDR3 coding DNA: TGTGCCATCAGTGCCCGCGACAGGGGTGGCCAGCCCCAGCATTTT. This translates into CAISARDRGGQPQHF. The chain combines TRBV10-3 with TRBJ1-5; 8 positions agree with TRBD1. Germline V gives CDR1 ENHRY, CDR2 SYGVKD. V dropped 4 bases and J dropped 7; count of bases not matched to a gene: 9. CDR3 length: 15 amino acids.

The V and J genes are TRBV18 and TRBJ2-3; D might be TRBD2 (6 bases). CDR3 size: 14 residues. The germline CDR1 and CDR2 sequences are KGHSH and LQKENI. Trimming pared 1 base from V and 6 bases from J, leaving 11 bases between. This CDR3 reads CASSPLAAPDTQYF. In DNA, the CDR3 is TGTGCCAGCTCACCACTAGCGGCTCCTGATACGCAGTATTTT.

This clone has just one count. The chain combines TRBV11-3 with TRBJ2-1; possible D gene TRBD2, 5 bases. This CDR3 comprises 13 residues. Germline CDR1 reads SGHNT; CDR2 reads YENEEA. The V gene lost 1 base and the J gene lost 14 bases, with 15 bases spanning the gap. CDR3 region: CASSLGEKGPKFF. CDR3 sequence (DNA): TGTGCCAGCAGCTTAGGGGAGAAAGGCCCCAAGTTCTTC.

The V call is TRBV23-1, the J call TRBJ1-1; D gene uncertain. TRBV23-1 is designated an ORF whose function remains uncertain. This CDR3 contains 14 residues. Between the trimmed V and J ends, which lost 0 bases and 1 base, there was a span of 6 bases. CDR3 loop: CASSQSQRNTEAFF. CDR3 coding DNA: TGCGCCAGCAGTCAATCCCAGAGGAACACTGAAGCTTTCTTT.

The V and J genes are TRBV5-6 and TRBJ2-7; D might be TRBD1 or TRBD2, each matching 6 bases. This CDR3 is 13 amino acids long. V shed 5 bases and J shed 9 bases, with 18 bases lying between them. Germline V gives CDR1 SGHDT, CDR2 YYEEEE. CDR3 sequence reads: CASSLVRGQVQYF. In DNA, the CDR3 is TGTGCCAGCAGTCTTGTCCGGGGGCAGGTGCAGTACTTC. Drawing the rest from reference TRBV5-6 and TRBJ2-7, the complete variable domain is DAGVTQSPTHLIKTRGQQVTLRCSPKSGHDTVSWYQQALGQGPQFIFQYYEEEERQRGNFPDRFSGHQFPNYSSELNVNALLLGDSALYLCASSLVRGQVQYFGPGTRLTVT.

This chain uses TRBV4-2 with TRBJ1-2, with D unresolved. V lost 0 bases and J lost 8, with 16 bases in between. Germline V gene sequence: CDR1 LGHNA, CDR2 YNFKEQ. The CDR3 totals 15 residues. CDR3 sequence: CASSQEWTVSGGYTF. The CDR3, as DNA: TGTGCCAGCAGCCAAGAATGGACGGTCAGTGGAGGCTACACCTTC.

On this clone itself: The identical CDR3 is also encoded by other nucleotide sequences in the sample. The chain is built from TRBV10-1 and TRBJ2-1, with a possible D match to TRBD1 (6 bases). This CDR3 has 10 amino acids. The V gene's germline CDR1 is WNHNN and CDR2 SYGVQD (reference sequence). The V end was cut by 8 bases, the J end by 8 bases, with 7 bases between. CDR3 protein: CASPGDEQFF. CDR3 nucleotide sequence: TGCGCCAGCCCAGGGGATGAGCAGTTCTTC.

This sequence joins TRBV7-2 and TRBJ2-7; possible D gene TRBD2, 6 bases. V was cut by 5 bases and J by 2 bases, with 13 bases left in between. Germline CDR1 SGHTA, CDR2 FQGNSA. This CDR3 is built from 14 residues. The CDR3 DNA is TGTGCCAGCAGCCTACTAGCTCCCACCTACGAGCAGTACTTC. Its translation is CASSLLAPTYEQYF.

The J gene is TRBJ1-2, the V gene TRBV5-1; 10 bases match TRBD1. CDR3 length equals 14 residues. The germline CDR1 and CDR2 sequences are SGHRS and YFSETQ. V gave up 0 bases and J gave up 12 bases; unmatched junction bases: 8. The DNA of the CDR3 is TGCGCCAGCAGCTTGGGCGTGACAGGGGGCGCGAACACCTTC. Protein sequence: CASSLGVTGGANTF.

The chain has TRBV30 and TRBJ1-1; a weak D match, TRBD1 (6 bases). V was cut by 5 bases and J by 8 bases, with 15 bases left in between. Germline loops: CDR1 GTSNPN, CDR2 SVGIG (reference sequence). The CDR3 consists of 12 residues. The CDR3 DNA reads TGTGCCTGGTCCACAGGGTTGGCCGAAGCTTTCTTT. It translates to CAWSTGLAEAFF.

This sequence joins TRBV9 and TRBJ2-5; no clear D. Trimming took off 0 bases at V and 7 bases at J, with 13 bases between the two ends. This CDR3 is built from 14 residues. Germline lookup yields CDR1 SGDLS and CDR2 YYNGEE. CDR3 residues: CASSVAGSSGTQYF. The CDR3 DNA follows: TGTGCCAGCAGCGTAGCCGGGTCCTCGGGGACCCAGTACTTC.

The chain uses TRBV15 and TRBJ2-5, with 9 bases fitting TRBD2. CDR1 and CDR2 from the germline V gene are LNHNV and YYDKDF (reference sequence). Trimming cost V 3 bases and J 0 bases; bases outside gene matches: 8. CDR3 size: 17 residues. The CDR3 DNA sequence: TGTGCCACCAGCAGGGGACTAGCAGGAGCGTACCAAGAGACCCAGTACTTC. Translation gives CATSRGLAGAYQETQYF.

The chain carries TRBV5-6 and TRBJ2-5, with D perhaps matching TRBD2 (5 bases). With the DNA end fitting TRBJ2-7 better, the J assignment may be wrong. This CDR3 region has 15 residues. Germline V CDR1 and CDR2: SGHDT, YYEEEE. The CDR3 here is CASSPKRDFGYEQYF. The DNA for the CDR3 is TGTGCCAGCAGCCCGAAACGGGATTTCGGCTACGAGCAGTACTTC.

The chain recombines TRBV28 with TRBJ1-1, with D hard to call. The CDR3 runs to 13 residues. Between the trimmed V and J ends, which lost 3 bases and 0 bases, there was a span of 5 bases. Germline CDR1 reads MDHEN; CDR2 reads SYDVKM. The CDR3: CASSFVMNTEAFF. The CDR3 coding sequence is TGTGCCAGCAGTTTCGTAATGAACACTGAAGCTTTCTTT. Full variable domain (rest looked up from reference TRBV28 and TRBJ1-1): DVKVTQSSRYLVKRTGEKVFLECVQDMDHENMFWYRQDPGLGLRLIYFSYDVKMKEKGDIPEGYSVSREKKERFSLILESASTNQTSMYLCASSFVMNTEAFFGQGTRLTVV.